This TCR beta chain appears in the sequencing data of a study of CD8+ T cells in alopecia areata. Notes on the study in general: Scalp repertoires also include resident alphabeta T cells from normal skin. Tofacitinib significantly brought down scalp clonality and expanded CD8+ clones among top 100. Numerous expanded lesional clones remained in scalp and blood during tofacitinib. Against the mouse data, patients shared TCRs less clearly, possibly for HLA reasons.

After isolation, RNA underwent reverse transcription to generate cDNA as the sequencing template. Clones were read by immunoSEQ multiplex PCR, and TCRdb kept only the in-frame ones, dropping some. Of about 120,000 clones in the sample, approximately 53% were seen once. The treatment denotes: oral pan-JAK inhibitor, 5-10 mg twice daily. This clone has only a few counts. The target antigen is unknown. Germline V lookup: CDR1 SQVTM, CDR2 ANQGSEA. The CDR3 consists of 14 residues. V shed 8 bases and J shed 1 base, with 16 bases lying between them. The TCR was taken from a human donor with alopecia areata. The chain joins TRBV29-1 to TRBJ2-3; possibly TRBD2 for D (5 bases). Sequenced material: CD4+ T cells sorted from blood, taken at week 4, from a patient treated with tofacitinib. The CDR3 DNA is TGCAGCTCGACCAGAGGGATTGGCACAGATACGCAGTATTTT. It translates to CSSTRGIGTDTQYF.